These 25 T cell receptor beta chains were all obtained from the same sample, sequenced in a study of tumor and adjacent non-tumor tissue in lung cancer. Three rounds of nested PCR, following a modified ARM-PCR protocol, produced the TCRbeta library. TCRdb itself ran the multiplex PCR reads through MiXCR, one entry per CDR3 protein. The table lists under 150,000 distinct CDR3 sequences, 60% to 70% of them singletons. This sample's RNA came from whole unsorted tissue. The sequenced sample consisted of lung tumor tissue. The receptors come from a man aged 60-69 years with small cell lung cancer.

This chain uses TRBV10-3 with TRBJ1-1; tentatively, D is TRBD1 (6 bases). Germline-derived CDR1 and CDR2 are ENHRY and SYGVKD. Trimming shortened V by 5 bases and J by 3 bases, and 19 bases separated the two germline ends. The CDR3 has 16 amino acids. DNA for the CDR3: TGTGCCATCAGTAAAAACCCAGGGGTGCAAGACACTGAAGCTTTCTTT. Translated: CAISKNPGVQDTEAFF.

V usage is TRBV13 and J usage is TRBJ2-1, with TRBD2 matching over 10 bases. J lost 14 bases, V lost 2 bases, and 15 bases had no gene match. This CDR3 has 16 residues. Germline CDR1 PRHDT, CDR2 FYEKMQ (reference sequence). The CDR3 DNA reads as TGTGCCAGCAGCTTAAGGAATGGACTAGCGGCCGAGGAAGAGTTCTTC. Amino acid sequence: CASSLRNGLAAEEEFF.

This chain links TRBV5-1 with TRBJ1-2; the match to TRBD1 covers 8 bases. Germline V gene sequence: CDR1 SGHRS, CDR2 YFSETQ. V lost 3 bases to trimming and J lost 7 bases; unmatched junction nucleotides: 14. The CDR3 consists of 16 residues. The CDR3 region has the DNA TGCGCCAGCAGCTCCCGGGGGGGACAGGAGCTTTTTGGCTACACCTTC. This sequence encodes CASSSRGGQELFGYTF.

The chain uses TRBV10-2 and TRBJ2-7; D possibly corresponds to TRBD1 (6 bases). The CDR3 length is 15 residues. Germline-derived CDR1 and CDR2 are WSHSY and SAAADI. The V gene lost 6 bases and the J gene lost 3 bases, with 18 bases spanning the gap. CDR3 DNA sequence: TGCGCCAGCAGATCCGACACAGGGCCTTACTACGAGCAGTACGTC. It specifies CASRSDTGPYYEQYV.

This clonotype was counted a single time. A junction boundary mismatches the germline segment, possibly from a read error. The chain links TRBV20-1 to TRBJ2-5, with D possibly being TRBD1 (6 bases). The CDR3 is 16 residues long. The germline V gene encodes CDR1 DFQATT and CDR2 SNEGSKA (reference sequence). CDR3 protein: CRARDRAPKRGETQYF. For the CDR3, the DNA is TGCAGAGCTAGAGATCGGGCTCCGAAAAGGGGGGAGACCCAGTACTTC.

The chain employs TRBV12-3 or TRBV12-4 and TRBJ2-1; 8 bases map to TRBD2. The V gene end was trimmed by 8 bases and the J gene end by 9 bases; junction bases not matched to a gene: 9. CDR3 length: 13 residues. This CDR3 is CASGAGAFVEQFF. The CDR3 DNA reads TGTGCCAGCGGAGCGGGGGCGTTTGTTGAGCAGTTCTTC.

This chain links TRBV6-5 with TRBJ2-7; D remains ambiguous. Germline V lookup: CDR1 MNHEY, CDR2 SVGAGI. The CDR3 has 12 residues. The V and J ends lost 10 bases and 2 bases respectively, with 12 bases between them. CDR3 residues: CATYGNTYEQYF. The CDR3 DNA reads as TGTGCCACATACGGCAATACCTACGAGCAGTACTTC.

The genes are TRBV12-3 or TRBV12-4 and TRBJ2-2, with TRBD1 matching 12 bases. This CDR3 is built from 16 residues. V gave up 5 bases and J gave up 9 bases; unmatched junction bases: 10. The chain's CDR3 is CASSKRGQGAPWELFF. The CDR3 bases are TGTGCCAGCAGTAAAAGGGGACAGGGGGCCCCCTGGGAGCTGTTTTTT.

As for this clonotype: A read error may explain this, as a much larger clone is one base away. The genes are TRBV6-1 and TRBJ1-5; D gene uncertain. This CDR3 is built from 13 residues. CDR1 is MNHNS and CDR2 is SASEGT in the germline V gene. In DNA form, the CDR3 reads TGTGCCAGCGGATATAGCGCCAATCAGCCCCAGCGTTTT. Protein: CASGYSANQPQRF.

The rearrangement joins TRBV11-2 to TRBJ2-1; D possibly uses TRBD1 or TRBD2 (5 bases each). This CDR3 contains 17 residues. Germline V gene sequence: CDR1 SGHAT, CDR2 FQNNGV. CDR3 residues: CSSSQHLGTAPEDEQFF. As DNA, the CDR3 is TGTAGCAGCAGCCAACACCTTGGGACCGCGCCTGAGGATGAGCAGTTCTTC.

This chain connects TRBV20-1 to TRBJ2-1, with D hard to call. Germline CDR1 reads DFQATT; CDR2 reads SNEGSKA (reference sequence). V gave up 4 bases and J gave up 10 bases, with 14 bases separating them. The CDR3 sequence is 12 residues long. CDR3 sequence (DNA): TGCAGTGCTACACATGGCCTCGGGGAGCAGTTCTTC. This sequence encodes CSATHGLGEQFF.

In regard to this clonotype: At one end, the junction sequence differs from germline, possibly due to a read error. The chain employs TRBV6-1 and TRBJ1-1; D is undetermined. The germline V gene has CDR1 MNHNS and CDR2 SASEGT. The CDR3 has 13 amino acids. The CDR3 coding sequence is TGTGCCAGCAGTGATTGGGCCGGATTTGAAGTTTTCTTT. It is translated as CASSDWAGFEVFF.

The DNA of the CDR3 is TGCAGTGCTAGCCCTGGGACAGGGACGGTCAATCAGCTCCAGTATTTT. It encodes CSASPGTGTVNQLQYF. The chain is built from TRBV20-1 and TRBJ1-5; 9 bases map to TRBD1. The J call is uncertain, as TRBJ2-3 better fits the DNA end. CDR1 and CDR2 (germline): DFQATT, SNEGSKA (reference sequence). The CDR3 length is 16 residues.

Worth noting for this clonotype: This may arise from a read error, as a much more abundant clone is one base away. The gene calls are TRBV11-2 and TRBJ2-1; 9 bases align to TRBD2. Germline V gene sequence: CDR1 SGHAT, CDR2 FQNNGV. J was trimmed by 2 bases and V by 7 bases; bases with no gene match: 9. The CDR3 has 16 amino acids. The DNA of the CDR3 is TGTGCCAGCAACTCCTTAGCGGGAGCTCCCTACAATGAGCAGTTCTTC. This sequence encodes CASNSLAGAPYNEQFF. Combining the CDR3 with reference TRBV11-2 and TRBJ2-1 gives the whole variable domain EAGVAQSPRYKIIEKRQSVAFWCNPISGHATLYWYQQILGQGPKLLIQFQNNGVVDDSQLPKDRFSAERLKGVDSTLKIQPAKLEDSAVYLCASNSLAGAPYNEQFFGPGTRLTVL.

In DNA form, the CDR3 reads TGCAGTGCTAGTGTAAGGGGGACAGGTGGGTTGCAGCATTTT. This sequence encodes CSASVRGTGGLQHF. The chain has TRBV20-1 and TRBJ1-5; TRBD1 matches 8 bases. Germline lookup yields CDR1 DFQATT and CDR2 SNEGSKA (reference sequence). The V and J ends lost 3 bases and 13 bases, in that order; junction bases with no gene match: 14. There are 14 residues in the CDR3.

Comment on this clonotype: One end of the junction fails to match germline, which may point to a read error. The chain has TRBV11-3 and TRBJ2-2; 13 nucleotides match TRBD2. This CDR3 spans 16 amino acids. From germline, CDR1 is SGHNT and CDR2 YENEEA. The CDR3 DNA reads TGTGCCACCAGCAGATGGACTAGCGGGGGCAACGGGGAGCTGTTTTTT. Its protein product is CATSRWTSGGNGELFF.

A note on this clonotype: The conserved closing phenylalanine or tryptophan is absent in this CDR3, likely reflecting a read error. It is unclear where the CDR3 begins or ends on the DNA, so no DNA is shown, and the CDR3 is as TCRdb lists it. The rearrangement joins TRBV11-2 to TRBJ2-7. Looked up from germline, CDR1 is SGHAT and CDR2 is FQNNGV. Termini included, the CDR3 measures 15 amino acids. The CDR3 reads CASSLLNGVGYEQYI.

Only a few counts were recorded for this clonotype. The chain links TRBV6-2 or TRBV6-3 to TRBJ2-7, with 7 bases fitting TRBD1. Germline V gives CDR1 MNHEY, CDR2 SVGEGT. This CDR3 has 13 amino acids. V trimming: 5 bases; J trimming: 4 bases; junction bases outside the gene matches: 5. The CDR3 DNA is TGTGCCAGCAGTAATCGGGACAGATACGAGCAGTACGTC. This gives the protein CASSNRDRYEQYV.

The rearrangement links TRBV20-1 to TRBJ2-3; D perhaps matches TRBD2 (6 bases). V lost 3 bases, J lost 5 bases, and 12 bases lay in between. The germline gives CDR1 DFQATT, CDR2 SNEGSKA (reference sequence). The CDR3 contains 13 residues. This chain's CDR3 is CSARGGNIDTQYF. CDR3 in DNA: TGCAGTGCTAGGGGCGGGAATATAGATACGCAGTATTTT.

The chain carries TRBV7-8 and TRBJ2-5; D is tentatively TRBD1 or TRBD2 (6 bases each). V was clipped by 7 bases and J by 5 bases, with 29 bases between them. Germline V CDR1 and CDR2: SGHVS, FQNEAQ. The CDR3 covers 18 residues. CDR3 sequence (DNA): TGTGCCAGCAACTCTCACTTCGGAGTCGGGGGCGCGGAGGAGACCCAGTACTTC. As protein: CASNSHFGVGGAEETQYF. The variable domain in full, completed from reference TRBV7-8 and TRBJ2-5, reads GAGVSQSPRYKVAKRGQDVALRCDPISGHVSLFWYQQALGQGPEFLTYFQNEAQLDKSGLPSDRFFAERPEGSVSTLKIQRTQQEDSAVYLCASNSHFGVGGAEETQYFGPGTRLLVL.

In the case of this clonotype: This clone may be a read error of a much larger clone one base away. This chain joins TRBV11-2 and TRBJ2-3; D possibly matches TRBD1 or TRBD2 (5 bases each). The length of the CDR3 is 15 residues. CDR1 and CDR2 (germline): SGHAT, FQNNGV. The chain's CDR3 is CASSTRARVTGTQYF. The CDR3, as DNA: TGTGCCAGCAGCACCAGGGCGCGGGTCACAGGTACGCAGTATTTT.

Turning to this clonotype: It may be a read error: a sequence one base away is much more abundant. This chain uses TRBV7-9 with TRBJ2-1; D perhaps matches TRBD2 (6 bases). The germline V gene has CDR1 SEHNR and CDR2 FQNEAQ (reference sequence). The CDR3 covers 17 residues. Trimming pared 2 bases from V and 9 bases from J, leaving 23 bases between. The CDR3 DNA follows: TGTGCCAGCAGCTTACTATTGACTAGGAGTGGGGTCAGTGAGCAGTTCTTC. This encodes CASSLLLTRSGVSEQFF.

On this clonotype: A much larger clonotype is one base distant, so this may be a read error. V usage is TRBV11-1 and J usage is TRBJ1-1; 12 nucleotides agree with TRBD1. This CDR3 region has 14 residues. Germline V CDR1 and CDR2: SGHAT, FQDESV (reference sequence). V gave up 5 bases and J gave up 5 bases; unmatched junction bases: 3. CDR3 protein: CASSGDRGRTEAFF. The CDR3, as DNA: TGTGCCAGCAGCGGGGACAGGGGGCGGACTGAAGCTTTCTTT. Filled out from reference TRBV11-1 and TRBJ1-1, the complete variable domain reads EAEVAQSPRYKITEKSQAVAFWCDPISGHATLYWYRQILGQGPELLVQFQDESVVDDSQLPKDRFSAERLKGVDSTLKIQPAELGDSAMYLCASSGDRGRTEAFFGQGTRLTVV.

The chain couples TRBV4-2 to TRBJ2-1; 8 nucleotides align to TRBD1. V lost 0 bases to trimming and J lost 11 bases; unmatched junction nucleotides: 6. Germline V gene lookup returns CDR1 LGHNA and CDR2 YNFKEQ. This CDR3 comprises 14 residues. The CDR3 sequence is CASSQDWGQVKQFF. The CDR3 DNA sequence: TGTGCCAGCAGCCAAGATTGGGGACAGGTGAAGCAGTTCTTC.

This clonotype was observed at least ten times. V is TRBV5-1 and J is TRBJ2-1, with TRBD2 matching 15 bases. CDR1 and CDR2 (germline): SGHRS, YFSETQ. The CDR3 has 17 amino acids. Trimming cost V 4 bases and J 8 bases; bases outside gene matches: 10. CDR3 amino acids: CASSVGLAGGISDEQFF. The CDR3 DNA reads TGCGCCAGCAGCGTGGGACTAGCGGGAGGTATTTCGGATGAGCAGTTCTTC.